This T cell receptor (beta chain) was identified during a study of blood T cells in healthy people across ages. There are a few counts of this clonotype. Using a J-beta primer mix together with a sample-barcoded 5' primer, a second PCR was run for about 6 to 12 cycles. One entry per CDR3 protein, called by TCRdb with MiXCR from the 5' RACE reads. Counted here are about 1.1 million distinct CDR3 sequences, more than 30% occurring once; the ten biggest clones make up roughly 14%. Material for sequencing was blood. The clonotype was recovered from a man aged 18 to 29 in good health.

CDR3 residues: CASGPSQNEQFF. The CDR3 nucleotides are TGTGCTAGTGGTCCGTCACAGAATGAGCAGTTCTTC. The chain carries TRBV12-5 and TRBJ2-1, with unresolved D. Germline V gene data show CDR1 as LGHNT and CDR2 as FRNRAP. The CDR3 totals 12 residues. V gave up 5 bases and J gave up 7 bases, with 9 bases separating them.